A selection of T cell receptor beta chains follows, all from one sample in a study of shared clonotypes between healthy human individuals. Profiled with immunoSEQ multiplex PCR; TCRdb holds only in-frame clones, not every one. The sample has over a million clones; about 98.5% are singletons. The sequencing sample was made of naive CD4+ T cells sorted from blood. The source is a young man in good health. The CDR3 runs from the conserved cysteine through the conserved F or W. The D gene is left open where the match is weak. Clone sizes are given selectively: once, few, many, or a class where the clone is expanded.

CDR3 DNA,CDR3 protein,clone size,V gene,J gene,D gene
TGTGCCAGCAGCTTTGGTAGCGGGTATGAGCAGTTCTTC,CASSFGSGYEQFF,.,TRBV5-6,TRBJ2-1,TRBD2
TGTGCCAGCAGTGATTTACTCCGGGACCGGAGATTCTACGAGCAGTACTTC,CASSDLLRDRRFYEQYF,.,TRBV6-1,TRBJ2-7,.
TGTGCCAGCAGCTTATTGGGGGGCTACAATGAGCAGTTCTTC,CASSLLGGYNEQFF,.,TRBV5-5,TRBJ2-1,.
TGTGCCAGCAGTTGGACTAGCGGTAACTACAATGAGCAGTTCTTC,CASSWTSGNYNEQFF,.,TRBV2,TRBJ2-1,TRBD2
TGTGCCAGCAGCTTAGCCCGACTAGCGGCCTCCTACAATGAGCAGTTCTTC,CASSLARLAASYNEQFF,.,TRBV7-2,TRBJ2-1,TRBD2
TGTGCCAGCAAAAGGACAGTTGTGGAGACCCAGTACTTC,CASKRTVVETQYF,.,TRBV28,TRBJ2-5,.
TGTGCCAGCAGCCCAATGCGCGGTAGCTCCTACAATGAGCAGTTCTTC,CASSPMRGSSYNEQFF,.,TRBV7-3,TRBJ2-1,.
TGTGCCAGTAGAGACAGTTTTGGGGAGACCCAGTACTTC,CASRDSFGETQYF,.,TRBV19,TRBJ2-5,.
TGTGCCAGCAGCTTGGTCTGGACAGGGGGCTCCTCCGAGCAGTACTTC,CASSLVWTGGSSEQYF,.,TRBV5-5,TRBJ2-7,TRBD1
TGCAGCGTCACCGGCTCGGGAGGAGATGCATACTCTGGGGCCAACGTCCTGACTTTC,CSVTGSGGDAYSGANVLTF,.,TRBV29-1,TRBJ2-6,TRBD2
TGTGCCAGCAGTCTAGACAGCATATATGGCTACACCTTC,CASSLDSIYGYTF,once,TRBV6-1,TRBJ1-2,.
TGTGCCAGCAGTTCGATTCCCCGGACAGGGGGCAGTGGCTACACCTTC,CASSSIPRTGGSGYTF,once,TRBV28,TRBJ1-2,TRBD1
TGTGCCAGCAGCTTTTGGGGTCCCGCCTACGAGCAGTACTTC,CASSFWGPAYEQYF,.,TRBV5-4,TRBJ2-7,.
TGTGCCAGCAGTCTAGAGTCCGGGGAGCTGTTTTTT,CASSLESGELFF,.,TRBV7-2,TRBJ2-2,.
TGTGCCAGCAGCTTAGCCACAGCCTACGAGCAGTACTTC,CASSLATAYEQYF,.,TRBV7-2,TRBJ2-7,.
TGTGCCAGCAGAGGCAGTGAGCAGTTCTTC,CASRGSEQFF,.,TRBV27,TRBJ2-1,.
TGTGCCAGCTCACCACCCGTTAGCACAGATACGCAGTATTTT,CASSPPVSTDTQYF,once,TRBV18,TRBJ2-3,.
TGTGCCAGTAGTATTGGTGGGACTAGCGCTGATACGCAGTATTTT,CASSIGGTSADTQYF,.,TRBV19,TRBJ2-3,TRBD2
TGTGCCAGCAGTTCCGGGACAGGGGCCTACACTGAAGCTTTCTTT,CASSSGTGAYTEAFF,.,TRBV5-4,TRBJ1-1,TRBD1
TGTGCTAGTGGTTTGGTCGTCGGAGCCTACAATGAGCAGTTCTTC,CASGLVVGAYNEQFF,.,TRBV12-5,TRBJ2-1,.
TGTGCCAGCAGACAGGGGTGGACTGAAGCTTTCTTT,CASRQGWTEAFF,.,TRBV28,TRBJ1-1,TRBD1
TGTGCCAGCAGTTTTCTCATGTCTGAAGCTTTCTTT,CASSFLMSEAFF,.,TRBV6-6,TRBJ1-1,.
TGTGCCAGCAGCTTAGCGGCCCTCTTTACAGTCGGAGATACGCAGTATTTT,CASSLAALFTVGDTQYF,.,TRBV7-8,TRBJ2-3,.
TGTGCCAGCAGCTTGCCCTTAGCCGGGGAGCTGTTTTTT,CASSLPLAGELFF,.,TRBV7-6,TRBJ2-2,.
TGTGCCAGCACGTCGGGACAGGGGTCCTTCCACGAGCAGTACTTC,CASTSGQGSFHEQYF,.,TRBV11-2,TRBJ2-7,TRBD1
TGTGCCAGCAGTTTAGTAACAGGGTTGAACACTGAAGCTTTCTTT,CASSLVTGLNTEAFF,.,TRBV27,TRBJ1-1,.
TGTGCCAGCAGGCGAGGACTAGCGGTCCCCGCTGCCTACGAGCAGTACTTC,CASRRGLAVPAAYEQYF,.,TRBV2,TRBJ2-7,TRBD2
TGTGCCAGTAGTATGTTAGCTGATGAGCAGTTCTTC,CASSMLADEQFF,.,TRBV19,TRBJ2-1,.
TGTGCCAGTAGCCGGGACAGGAACACCGGGGAGCTGTTTTTT,CASSRDRNTGELFF,.,TRBV19,TRBJ2-2,TRBD1
TGTGCCAGCAACACTGGAGGGACTAGCGGGAGAAACGAGCAGTACTTC,CASNTGGTSGRNEQYF,.,TRBV28,TRBJ2-7,TRBD2
TGTGCCAGCAGCTCTAGCGGGAGTGTGGGCTACGAGCAGTACTTC,CASSSSGSVGYEQYF,.,TRBV2,TRBJ2-7,TRBD2
TGTGCCACCTCCAGGGAAATATCCTACGAGCAGTACTTC,CATSREISYEQYF,.,TRBV10-3,TRBJ2-7,.
TGTGCCAGCAGTCCGGGAGGCGGTCGAAGCAATCAGCCCCAGCATTTT,CASSPGGGRSNQPQHF,.,TRBV28,TRBJ1-5,.
TGTGCCAGCTCACCCAAACAGGGAGGGCACACCGGGGAGCTGTTTTTT,CASSPKQGGHTGELFF,.,TRBV18,TRBJ2-2,.
TGTGCCAGCAGAGTACAAGGCTCTTACTATGGCTACACCTTC,CASRVQGSYYGYTF,.,TRBV28,TRBJ1-2,.
TGTGCCAGCAGCGTCCAGGGTGATACCTACAATGAGCAGTTCTTC,CASSVQGDTYNEQFF,.,TRBV9,TRBJ2-1,.
TGCGCCAGCAGCCATCCCATGCGGGGGAATCGGGGTAGCAATCAGCCCCAGCATTTT,CASSHPMRGNRGSNQPQHF,.,TRBV4-1,TRBJ1-5,.
TGTGCCAGCAGCGGGACAGCGAAGAACACCGGGGAGCTGTTTTTT,CASSGTAKNTGELFF,.,TRBV9,TRBJ2-2,.
TGTGCCTGCGGCCAGAGCAGGGGGCATACTGAAGCTTTCTTT,CACGQSRGHTEAFF,.,TRBV30,TRBJ1-1,TRBD1
TGTGCCAGCAGCAAAAAGACTAGCGGGGCCCGGGCCCAGTACTTC,CASSKKTSGARAQYF,.,TRBV21-1,TRBJ2-5,.
TGTGCCAGTCTCGACAGGATTAGCAATCAGCCCCAGCATTTT,CASLDRISNQPQHF,.,TRBV19,TRBJ1-5,.
TGTGCCAGCAGCTCGGGACTAGCGGTCGAGGCCCAGTACTTC,CASSSGLAVEAQYF,once,TRBV7-6,TRBJ2-5,TRBD2
TGCGCCAGCAGCTTGGTCGGGACCGGGGAGCTGTTTTTT,CASSLVGTGELFF,few,TRBV5-1,TRBJ2-2,.
TGCGCCAGCAGCCAAGACCAACGCTCCCATTCCAGGGGAGGGGGCTACACCTTC,CASSQDQRSHSRGGGYTF,.,TRBV4-1,TRBJ1-2,.
TGCAGCGTTGAAGATGTAACAGACCAAGAGACCCAGTACTTC,CSVEDVTDQETQYF,.,TRBV29-1,TRBJ2-5,.
TGTGCCAGTAGTATCAAAGGCCGTACGAGGAGTGGCTACACCTTC,CASSIKGRTRSGYTF,.,TRBV19,TRBJ1-2,.
TGTGCCAGCAGCATGGATAGTCAGCCCCAGCATTTT,CASSMDSQPQHF,.,TRBV7-9,TRBJ1-5,.
TGCGCCAGCAGCACTGACCAGAACACCGGGGAGCTGTTTTTT,CASSTDQNTGELFF,once,TRBV5-1,TRBJ2-2,.
TGCAGCGTAGCTATTATGGGTATTGGGGAGCTGTTTTTT,CSVAIMGIGELFF,.,TRBV29-1,TRBJ2-2,.
TGTGCCAGCAGCCAGGACAGTTACAATGAGCAGTTCTTC,CASSQDSYNEQFF,.,TRBV7-2,TRBJ2-1,.
TGTGCCAGCCTTTACGGGGATAACACTGAAGCTTTCTTT,CASLYGDNTEAFF,.,TRBV19,TRBJ1-1,.
TGTGCCAGCAGCTTCGGGCAAGGACTGTTTTTT,CASSFGQGLFF,.,TRBV7-2,TRBJ1-4,.
TGCGCCAGCAGCTTGCCAGCGGGAGCGGGGAAAGAGACCCAGTACTTC,CASSLPAGAGKETQYF,.,TRBV5-1,TRBJ2-5,TRBD2